This T cell receptor beta chain was found in a study of T cell responses to AZD1222 COVID-19 vaccine. Using immunoSEQ multiplex PCR, the repertoire was profiled, and TCRdb retains in-frame clones only, with some absent. There are 160,000 or so clones in the sample; 85% to 90% occur only once, and roughly 4% lies in the top ten. Study results and caveats: Spike was spanned by vaccine-associated CD4 TCRs, which were dominant at 160-218 and 743-854.

Notes on this clone: Its antigen is unidentified.

The length of the CDR3 is 13 residues. In germline, CDR1 is MNHEY, CDR2 SMNVEV (reference sequence). V was cut by 6 bases and J by 3 bases, with 9 bases left in between. The chain employs TRBV27 and TRBJ1-5; D call uncertain. Sequencing was performed on peripheral blood, taken 28 days after the second AZD1222 dose. The origin of this receptor is an adult who received the AZD1222 COVID-19 vaccine. The CDR3 sequence is CASSRNDNQPQHF. Here the CDR3 DNA reads TGTGCCAGCAGCCGGAATGACAATCAGCCCCAGCATTTT.